This passage covers 17 T cell receptor beta chains from one sample sequenced in a study of blood T cell repertoires in COVID-19. Method: immunoSEQ multiplex PCR; TCRdb's copy keeps in-frame clones and lacks some. The table lists 130,000 to 150,000 clones, roughly 80% of them singletons. The sample taken for sequencing was peripheral blood. All receptors derive from a woman between 40 and 50 years old with active or convalescent COVID-19.

The table lists this clone with a few counts. V usage is TRBV6-2 or TRBV6-3 and J usage is TRBJ1-2; TRBD1 matches 7 bases. The ends lost 6 bases at V and 8 bases at J; junction bases unmatched: 9. Germline V gene lookup returns CDR1 MNHEY and CDR2 SVGEGT. CDR3 size: 13 residues. The CDR3 DNA follows: TGTGCCAGCAGCACAGGGGTTCTGAACGGCTACACCTTC. It encodes CASSTGVLNGYTF.

The genes are TRBV7-9 and TRBJ1-1; D ambiguous. Germline V CDR1 and CDR2: SEHNR, FQNEAQ (reference sequence). The CDR3 runs 12 residues. The V end was cut by 3 bases, the J end by 2 bases, with 4 bases between. Written as DNA, the CDR3 is TGTGCCAGCAGCTTTCAAAACACTGAAGCTTTCTTT. Translating it yields CASSFQNTEAFF. The full variable domain, with the rest looked up from reference TRBV7-9 and TRBJ1-1, is DTGVSQNPRHKITKRGQNVTFRCDPISEHNRLYWYRQTLGQGPEFLTYFQNEAQLEKSRLLSDRFSAERPKGSFSTLEIQRTEQGDSAMYLCASSFQNTEAFFGQGTRLTVV.

This chain uses TRBV7-9 with TRBJ2-3, with TRBD2 matching 7 bases. The V gene's germline CDR1 is SEHNR and CDR2 FQNEAQ (reference sequence). Losses at the gene ends were 3 bases for V and 4 bases for J; bases not matched to a gene: 7. The CDR3 sequence is 15 residues long. DNA for the CDR3: TGTGCCAGCAGCTTGGGAGGGGTTGTGGCAGATACGCAGTATTTT. The encoded protein is CASSLGGVVADTQYF.

This clone has just one count. The chain employs TRBV29-1 and TRBJ1-1; D unresolved. Germline V gene data show CDR1 as SQVTM and CDR2 as ANQGSEA. The CDR3 extends over 12 amino acids. The V gene lost 1 base and the J gene lost 4 bases, with 7 bases spanning the gap. The chain's CDR3 is CSVEGAVTEAFF. The DNA of the CDR3 is TGCAGCGTTGAAGGGGCAGTCACTGAAGCTTTCTTT.

V usage is TRBV29-1 and J usage is TRBJ1-2; D call uncertain. This CDR3 is 12 amino acids long. V was clipped by 3 bases and J by 7 bases, with 12 bases between them. Germline V gene sequence: CDR1 SQVTM, CDR2 ANQGSEA. The CDR3 nucleotides are TGCAGCGTTGATGGTGGCTCGGGTGGCTACACCTTC. It is translated as CSVDGGSGGYTF. Based on the CDR3 plus reference TRBV29-1 and TRBJ1-2, the full variable domain is SAVISQKPSRDICQRGTSLTIQCQVDSQVTMMFWYRQQPGQSLTLIATANQGSEATYESGFVIDKFPISRPNLTFSTLTVSNMSPEDSSIYLCSVDGGSGGYTFGSGTRLTVV.

J is TRBJ1-2 and V is TRBV4-1, with D maybe TRBD1 (5 bases). Trimming took off 1 base at V and 3 bases at J, with 9 bases between the two ends. CDR3 length: 14 residues. Germline CDR1 is MGHRA and CDR2 is YSYEKL. CDR3 in amino acids: CASSQAGWDYGYTF. The CDR3 DNA sequence: TGCGCCAGCAGCCAAGCAGGGTGGGACTATGGCTACACCTTC.

This sequence joins TRBV6-4 and TRBJ2-1; tentatively, D is TRBD1 (6 bases). Germline CDR1 MRHNA, CDR2 SNTAGT. The length of the CDR3 is 14 residues. V was pared by 3 bases and J by 3 bases, with 9 bases between. The CDR3 reads CASSEGHRYNEQFF. The CDR3 DNA follows: TGTGCCAGCAGTGAGGGACACCGCTACAATGAGCAGTTCTTC.

The rearrangement uses TRBV30 and TRBJ1-5; 8 positions agree with TRBD1. This CDR3 contains 15 residues. Per the germline V gene, CDR1 is GTSNPN and CDR2 is SVGIG (reference sequence). Trimming took 1 base from V and 5 from J; bases not matched to a gene: 7. CDR3 in amino acids: CAWSGPGQGYQPQHF. DNA for the CDR3: TGTGCCTGGAGTGGTCCCGGACAGGGTTATCAGCCCCAGCATTTT.

The chain joins TRBV13 to TRBJ1-3; 8 nucleotides match TRBD1. The CDR3 runs to 16 residues. Looked up from germline, CDR1 is PRHDT and CDR2 is FYEKMQ (reference sequence). Unmatched junction bases numbered 4, after V lost 0 bases and J lost 3 bases. CDR3 nucleotide sequence: TGTGCCAGCAGCTTAGGGCACAGGGGGTTTGGAAACACCATATATTTT. Translation gives CASSLGHRGFGNTIYF.

V is TRBV3-1 (or the pseudogene TRBV3-2) and J is TRBJ2-1; 12 nucleotides align to TRBD2. The length of the CDR3 is 19 residues. V was clipped by 2 bases and J by 7 bases; unmatched bases: 15. Per the germline V gene, CDR1 is LGHDT and CDR2 is YNNKEL (reference sequence). CDR3 in DNA: TGTGCCAGCAGCCAACCACCGGGACTAGCGGGTTGGGGAGAGAATGAGCAGTTCTTC. Protein product: CASSQPPGLAGWGENEQFF.

This chain joins TRBV3-1 (or the pseudogene TRBV3-2) and TRBJ1-6; D is unresolved. CDR1 is LGHDT and CDR2 is YNNKEL in the germline V gene (reference sequence). This CDR3 comprises 14 residues. Trimming removed 3 bases at V and 13 bases at J, with 16 bases between. This CDR3 reads CASSQVQDFHPLHF. The DNA of the CDR3 is TGTGCCAGCAGCCAGGTTCAGGATTTCCACCCCCTCCACTTT.

The V gene is TRBV5-1, the J gene TRBJ2-1, with 13 bases lining up with TRBD2. Germline values: CDR1 SGHRS, CDR2 YFSETQ. J lost 7 bases, V lost 6 bases, and 7 bases had no gene match. CDR3 size: 15 residues. The DNA for the CDR3 is TGCGCCAGCATCCCGGGACTAGCGGGATCAAATGAGCAGTTCTTC. Amino acid sequence: CASIPGLAGSNEQFF.

This clone was detected a few times. As DNA, the CDR3 is TGTGCCACCAGTGACCCCGACTCTGTTAGCAATCAGCCCCAGCATTTT. Protein: CATSDPDSVSNQPQHF. V is TRBV24-1 and J is TRBJ1-5, with no clear D. Per the germline V gene, CDR1 is KGHDR and CDR2 is SFDVKD. The CDR3 has 16 amino acids. V lost 4 bases, J lost 0 bases, and 12 bases lay in between.

This chain connects TRBV19 to TRBJ2-5; the match to TRBD1 covers 7 bases. The V and J ends lost 6 bases and 1 base, in that order; junction bases with no gene match: 5. This CDR3 has 14 amino acids. Germline CDR1 reads LNHDA; CDR2 reads SQIVND (reference sequence). CDR3 protein: CASSDRATQETQYF. The CDR3 DNA reads TGTGCCAGTAGCGACAGGGCAACCCAAGAGACCCAGTACTTC. Full variable domain (rest looked up from reference TRBV19 and TRBJ2-5): DGGITQSPKYLFRKEGQNVTLSCEQNLNHDAMYWYRQDPGQGLRLIYYSQIVNDFQKGDIAEGYSVSREKKESFPLTVTSAQKNPTAFYLCASSDRATQETQYFGPGTRLLVL.

This clone was seen more than once but under ten times. V and J are TRBV24-1 and TRBJ1-1; maybe TRBD1 (6 bases). This CDR3 comprises 13 residues. Germline V gene data show CDR1 as KGHDR and CDR2 as SFDVKD. Trimming removed 7 bases from V and 10 bases from J, with 18 bases in between. This CDR3 reads CATRPGAGRGAFF. For the CDR3, the DNA is TGTGCCACCAGGCCCGGTGCGGGCAGGGGAGCTTTCTTT.

The chain is built from TRBV28 and TRBJ1-2, with D perhaps TRBD1 (5 bases). The germline V gene encodes CDR1 MDHEN and CDR2 SYDVKM. The CDR3 is 14 amino acids. Trimming took off 6 bases at V and 0 bases at J, with 11 bases between the two ends. CDR3 residues: CASSLGLPNYGYTF. DNA of the CDR3: TGTGCCAGCAGCCTGGGACTGCCTAACTATGGCTACACCTTC.

The chain has TRBV11-2 and TRBJ1-2; 9 bases line up with TRBD1. CDR3 size: 15 residues. Germline trimming cut 0 bases from V and 4 bases from J; bases unmatched to any gene: 3. In germline, CDR1 is SGHAT, CDR2 FQNNGV. The CDR3 region is CASSLEGTGSYGYTF. CDR3 sequence (DNA): TGTGCCAGCAGCTTAGAGGGGACAGGGAGCTATGGCTACACCTTC.